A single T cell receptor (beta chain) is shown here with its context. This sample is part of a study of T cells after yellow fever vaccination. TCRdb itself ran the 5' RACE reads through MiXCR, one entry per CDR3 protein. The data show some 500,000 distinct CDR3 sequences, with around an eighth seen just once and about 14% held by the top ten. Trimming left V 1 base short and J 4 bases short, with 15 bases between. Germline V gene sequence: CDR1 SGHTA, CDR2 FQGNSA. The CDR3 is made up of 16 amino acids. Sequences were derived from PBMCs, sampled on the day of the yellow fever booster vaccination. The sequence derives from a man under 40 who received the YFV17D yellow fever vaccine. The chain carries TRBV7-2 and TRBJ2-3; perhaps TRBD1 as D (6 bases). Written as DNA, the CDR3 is TGTGCCAGCAGCTTAGGGGGCAGGGGTGTCGCAGATACGCAGTATTTT. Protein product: CASSLGGRGVADTQYF.